The 20 T cell receptor beta chains below were found in one sample sequenced in a study of shared clonotypes between healthy human individuals. The repertoire was sequenced with immunoSEQ multiplex PCR; TCRdb's copy has only in-frame clones and lacks some. The sample has 1,400,000 or so clones; 98% to 99% are singletons. Sequencing input: naive CD4+ T cells sorted from blood. Subset of the sample: CD45RA+ positively selected. The source of these receptors is a man aged 30 to 45 in good health.

This sequence joins TRBV18 and TRBJ2-2; 10 bases match TRBD1. The germline V gene has CDR1 KGHSH and CDR2 LQKENI. Trimming at V came to 6 bases and at J to 7 bases, leaving 11 bases not matched to a gene. The CDR3 extends over 16 amino acids. CDR3 region: CASSPAGTGVGGELFF. The DNA for the CDR3 is TGTGCCAGCTCTCCAGCCGGGACAGGGGTCGGCGGGGAGCTGTTTTTT.

The rearrangement joins TRBV7-8 to TRBJ1-1; D remains ambiguous. Looked up from germline, CDR1 is SGHVS and CDR2 is FQNEAQ. Deletions cut 2 bases from V and 4 bases from J, with 14 bases between. The CDR3 consists of 15 residues. In nucleotides, the CDR3 is TGTGCCAGCAGCTTAATCAGGCCCCCTGGCACTGAAGCTTTCTTT. It specifies CASSLIRPPGTEAFF.

This clone was seen only once. This chain links TRBV15 with TRBJ2-3; D possibly uses TRBD1 or TRBD2 (5 bases each). V was pared by 0 bases and J by 2 bases, with 12 bases between. The CDR3 contains 16 residues. The germline gives CDR1 LNHNV, CDR2 YYDKDF (reference sequence). DNA of the CDR3: TGTGCCACCAGCAGAGATCGGGGCGGCCTCACAGATACGCAGTATTTT. Its protein product is CATSRDRGGLTDTQYF.

The V and J genes are TRBV12-5 and TRBJ2-7, with D possibly called TRBD1 or TRBD2 (5 bases each). There are 14 residues in the CDR3. Trimming stripped 6 bases from V and 7 bases from J, with 19 bases between. The germline V gene has CDR1 LGHNT and CDR2 FRNRAP. CDR3 coding DNA: TGTGCTAGTGGCCGGGGCGACTTGAGAGATGAGCAGTACTTC. It encodes CASGRGDLRDEQYF.

The genes are TRBV28 and TRBJ1-1; D gene unclear. The CDR3 spans 14 residues. CDR1 and CDR2 from the germline V gene are MDHEN and SYDVKM. V was shortened by 2 bases and J by 1 base, with 8 bases between the two germline ends. DNA of the CDR3: TGTGCCAGCAGTTTAACATGGCAGAACACTGAAGCTTTCTTT. As protein: CASSLTWQNTEAFF.

This chain joins TRBV6-5 and TRBJ2-7; D is unclear. Trimming took 5 bases from V and 3 from J, leaving 5 bases between them. The CDR3 runs to 11 residues. Germline lookup yields CDR1 MNHEY and CDR2 SVGAGI. The CDR3, as DNA: TGTGCCAGCAGTGCAAACTACGAGCAGTACTTC. It codes for CASSANYEQYF.

V and J are TRBV2 and TRBJ2-2; 12 positions match TRBD2. This CDR3 spans 14 amino acids. Trimming cost V 8 bases and J 7 bases; bases outside gene matches: 5. The germline gives CDR1 SNHLY, CDR2 FYNNEI. The CDR3 loop is CASAKTSGGGELFF. The CDR3 coding sequence is TGTGCCAGCGCTAAGACTAGCGGGGGCGGGGAGCTGTTTTTT.

The gene calls are TRBV7-2 and TRBJ2-7, with 7 nucleotides matching TRBD2. CDR1 is SGHTA and CDR2 is FQGNSA in the germline V gene. With V trimmed by 4 bases and J by 4 bases, 16 bases remained unmatched. This CDR3 is built from 17 residues. The DNA for the CDR3 is TGTGCCAGCAGCTCAGTAGCTCCCTCATGGGAGGGGTACGAGCAGTACTTC. Its protein is CASSSVAPSWEGYEQYF.

The chain carries TRBV30 and TRBJ1-3; D is undetermined. This CDR3 has 13 residues. V dropped 4 bases and J dropped 0 bases, with 7 bases sitting between them. CDR1 is GTSNPN, CDR2 SVGIG, per germline (reference sequence). The CDR3 DNA is TGTGCCTGGAATCCGGCCTCTGGAAACACCATATATTTT. Its translation is CAWNPASGNTIYF.

The chain has TRBV18 and TRBJ1-5; tentatively, D is TRBD1 (6 bases). V gave up 4 bases and J gave up 11 bases, with 21 bases separating them. This CDR3 comprises 15 residues. The V gene's germline CDR1 is KGHSH and CDR2 LQKENI. The CDR3: CASSLYRDGDLAQHF. CDR3 DNA: TGTGCCAGCTCACTCTACAGGGATGGTGACCTGGCCCAGCATTTT.

The chain has TRBV28 and TRBJ2-1; 9 bases fit TRBD1. The CDR3 runs to 13 residues. Germline assignment: CDR1 MDHEN and CDR2 SYDVKM. The V gene end was trimmed by 8 bases and the J gene end by 8 bases; junction bases not matched to a gene: 7. The CDR3 DNA reads TGTGCCAGCCTGGGACAGGGTGTATATGAGCAGTTCTTC. Its protein is CASLGQGVYEQFF.

The gene calls are TRBV7-9 and TRBJ1-2; D remains ambiguous. CDR1 is SEHNR, CDR2 FQNEAQ, per germline (reference sequence). The CDR3 sequence is 15 residues long. Between the trimmed V and J ends, which lost 5 bases and 7 bases, there was a span of 20 bases. The CDR3 nucleotides read TGTGCCAGCAGCGAGAAGGTGGGGTTCCTTGGTGGCTACACCTTC. This gives the protein CASSEKVGFLGGYTF. The whole variable domain, remainder taken from reference TRBV7-9 and TRBJ1-2, is DTGVSQNPRHKITKRGQNVTFRCDPISEHNRLYWYRQTLGQGPEFLTYFQNEAQLEKSRLLSDRFSAERPKGSFSTLEIQRTEQGDSAMYLCASSEKVGFLGGYTFGSGTRLTVV.

The chain uses TRBV12-5 and TRBJ2-2; D might be TRBD1 (5 bases). The CDR3 has 16 residues. The germline gives CDR1 LGHNT, CDR2 FRNRAP. The V and J ends lost 4 bases and 5 bases respectively, with 17 bases between them. The CDR3 sequence is CASGSRIQGKTGELFF. The DNA for the CDR3 is TGTGCTAGTGGTTCTCGGATCCAGGGAAAGACCGGGGAGCTGTTTTTT. The complete variable domain, with remaining parts taken from reference TRBV12-5 and TRBJ2-2, reads DARVTQTPRHKVTEMGQEVTMRCQPILGHNTVFWYRQTMMQGLELLAYFRNRAPLDDSGMPKDRFSAEMPDATLATLKIQPSEPRDSAVYFCASGSRIQGKTGELFFGEGSRLTVL.

This chain uses TRBV6-4 with TRBJ2-1, with 11 bases that match TRBD2. CDR3 length equals 17 residues. Germline V gives CDR1 MRHNA, CDR2 SNTAGT. V lost 8 bases to trimming and J lost 2 bases; unmatched junction nucleotides: 11. CDR3 amino acids: CASPGLAEWRTYNEQFF. CDR3 bases: TGTGCCAGCCCGGGACTAGCGGAGTGGAGGACCTACAATGAGCAGTTCTTC.

The chain is built from TRBV9 and TRBJ2-4; D is tentatively TRBD1 or TRBD2 (5 bases each). The CDR3 has 13 amino acids. V was cut by 3 bases and J by 7 bases, with 11 bases left in between. Germline CDR1 SGDLS, CDR2 YYNGEE. The CDR3 sequence is CASSGQGTNIQYF. The CDR3 DNA reads as TGTGCCAGCAGCGGACAAGGGACCAACATTCAGTACTTC.

This clone came up once. The chain recombines TRBV15 with TRBJ1-5; tentative D call: TRBD1 (6 bases). Trimming pared 5 bases from V and 0 bases from J, leaving 23 bases between. The CDR3 has 19 residues. The germline V gene encodes CDR1 LNHNV and CDR2 YYDKDF (reference sequence). The CDR3 DNA sequence: TGTGCCACCAGCGGTTACCCAAACAGGGTAGGTTATAGCAATCAGCCCCAGCATTTT. Translating it yields CATSGYPNRVGYSNQPQHF.

This clone was recorded only once. The chain is built from TRBV11-2 and TRBJ2-7; D may be TRBD2 (6 bases). The V end was cut by 5 bases, the J end by 7 bases, with 12 bases between. Germline V gene data show CDR1 as SGHAT and CDR2 as FQNNGV. This CDR3 region has 12 residues. The DNA for the CDR3 is TGTGCCAGCAGCCCTGTGGCGGGAGAGCAGTACTTC. Translated: CASSPVAGEQYF.

This chain joins TRBV28 and TRBJ1-5, with D tentatively TRBD1 (5 bases). CDR1 is MDHEN, CDR2 SYDVKM, per germline. Trimming removed 7 bases from V and 7 bases from J, with 14 bases in between. The CDR3 covers 13 residues. In DNA form, the CDR3 reads TGTGCCAGCAATCCCGACAGATCACAGCCCCAGCATTTT. Its translation is CASNPDRSQPQHF.

The chain links TRBV28 to TRBJ2-1; tentatively, D is TRBD1 (5 bases). Germline V lookup: CDR1 MDHEN, CDR2 SYDVKM. The CDR3 runs 15 residues. Trimming took 10 bases from V and 3 from J, leaving 19 bases between them. CDR3 nucleotides: TGTGCCACCTCCTCTCAGACAGTACGCTACAATGAGCAGTTCTTC. Translated: CATSSQTVRYNEQFF.

The chain has TRBV7-3 and TRBJ2-2; 9 nucleotides line up with TRBD2. This CDR3 comprises 16 residues. Per the germline V gene, CDR1 is SGHTA and CDR2 is FQGTGA. The V gene end was trimmed by 1 base and the J gene end by 6 bases; junction bases not matched to a gene: 6. The CDR3 DNA reads TGTGCCAGCAGCTTAAACGGCGGGAGGGCCGCCGGGGAGCTGTTTTTT. It specifies CASSLNGGRAAGELFF.